Listed below are T cell receptor beta chains from one sample, sequenced in a study of blood T cells in healthy people across ages. A single record per CDR3 protein comes from TCRdb applying MiXCR to the 5' RACE reads. The data contain roughly 1.5 million distinct CDR3 sequences, approximately 43% of them singletons. Sequencing was carried out using blood. The origin of the receptors is a woman aged 18-29 years in good health. CDR3s include the opening cysteine and the closing phenylalanine or tryptophan. The D gene is left open where the match is weak. Not every row has a clone size; where given, it reads once, few, many or a size class.

clone_size: few; d_call: NA; v_call: TRBV14; j_call: TRBJ2-7; cdr3_length: 13; cdr3_nt: TGTGCCAGCAGCCAAGGACAGTTCTACGAGCAGTACTTC; cdr3_aa: CASSQGQFYEQYF
clone_size: NA; d_call: NA; v_call: TRBV12-3/TRBV12-4; j_call: TRBJ2-7; cdr3_length: 15; cdr3_nt: TGTGCCGGCAGTTTTTGGGGAGCAACGAACAATGAGCAGTACTTC; cdr3_aa: CAGSFWGATNNEQYF
clone_size: few; d_call: NA; v_call: TRBV15; j_call: TRBJ1-1; cdr3_length: 15; cdr3_nt: TGTGCCACCAGCAGAGGTCTTAATCGCGTCACTGAAGCTTTCTTT; cdr3_aa: CATSRGLNRVTEAFF
clone_size: NA; d_call: NA; v_call: TRBV7-2; j_call: TRBJ2-7; cdr3_length: 15; cdr3_nt: TGTGCCAGCAGCGGGCTACAGGGGAGGGCCGACGAGCAGTACTTC; cdr3_aa: CASSGLQGRADEQYF
clone_size: NA; d_call: TRBD1; v_call: TRBV2; j_call: TRBJ2-5; cdr3_length: 13; cdr3_nt: TGTGCCAGCAGCGGGACAGGGTATGAGACCCAGTACTTC; cdr3_aa: CASSGTGYETQYF
clone_size: many; d_call: TRBD2; v_call: TRBV4-1; j_call: TRBJ2-7; cdr3_length: 15; cdr3_nt: TGCGCCAGCAGGGCCGGACTAGCGGGTTCCAATGAGCAGTACTTC; cdr3_aa: CASRAGLAGSNEQYF
clone_size: few; d_call: NA; v_call: TRBV7-9; j_call: TRBJ1-5; cdr3_length: 14; cdr3_nt: TGTGCCAGCAGCTTAAACGGGGTAGGGCAGCCCCAGCATTTT; cdr3_aa: CASSLNGVGQPQHF
clone_size: few; d_call: NA; v_call: TRBV4-1; j_call: TRBJ1-1; cdr3_length: 14; cdr3_nt: TGCGCCAGCAGCCTCCTAATTGGGCACACTGAAGCTTTCTTT; cdr3_aa: CASSLLIGHTEAFF
clone_size: NA; d_call: NA; v_call: TRBV5-1; j_call: TRBJ1-1; cdr3_length: 13; cdr3_nt: TGCGCCAGCACCAAGGACCTTGGCACTGAAGCTTTCTTT; cdr3_aa: CASTKDLGTEAFF
clone_size: NA; d_call: NA; v_call: TRBV9; j_call: TRBJ1-2; cdr3_length: 14; cdr3_nt: TGTGCCAGCAGCGTAGAACGGATGGGCTATGGCTACACCTTC; cdr3_aa: CASSVERMGYGYTF
clone_size: NA; d_call: NA; v_call: TRBV27; j_call: TRBJ2-3; cdr3_length: 12; cdr3_nt: TGTGCCAGCAGTTTTCTATACGGTACGCAGTATTTT; cdr3_aa: CASSFLYGTQYF
clone_size: NA; d_call: NA; v_call: TRBV11-2; j_call: TRBJ2-3; cdr3_length: 13; cdr3_nt: TGTGCCAGCAGAACCCCGGCCACAGATACGCAGTATTTT; cdr3_aa: CASRTPATDTQYF
clone_size: NA; d_call: TRBD2; v_call: TRBV7-2; j_call: TRBJ2-5; cdr3_length: 15; cdr3_nt: TGTGCCAGCAGCTCACTAGCGGGAGCGTTCTACGAGCGGTACTTC; cdr3_aa: CASSSLAGAFYERYF
clone_size: NA; d_call: NA; v_call: TRBV20-1; j_call: TRBJ2-1; cdr3_length: 12; cdr3_nt: TGCAGTGCTCTAACCCGGGACAATGAGCAGTTCTTC; cdr3_aa: CSALTRDNEQFF
clone_size: NA; d_call: TRBD2; v_call: TRBV27; j_call: TRBJ2-1; cdr3_length: 16; cdr3_nt: TGTGCCAGCAGTTCCGGGACTACCATCTCCTACAATGAGCAGTTCTTC; cdr3_aa: CASSSGTTISYNEQFF
clone_size: NA; d_call: TRBD1; v_call: TRBV7-2; j_call: TRBJ2-3; cdr3_length: 16; cdr3_nt: TGTGCCAGCAGCCCGAATGTGGGACAGGGGGCAGATACGCAGTATTTT; cdr3_aa: CASSPNVGQGADTQYF
clone_size: few; d_call: NA; v_call: TRBV5-1; j_call: TRBJ2-6; cdr3_length: 15; cdr3_nt: TGCGCCAGCAGCTTGGGGCAGTTCGGGGCCAACGTCCTGACTTTC; cdr3_aa: CASSLGQFGANVLTF
clone_size: NA; d_call: NA; v_call: TRBV6-2/TRBV6-3; j_call: TRBJ2-2; cdr3_length: 14; cdr3_nt: TGTGCCAGCGTACGAATTCCGGAGTTCGGGGAGCTGTTTTTT; cdr3_aa: CASVRIPEFGELFF
clone_size: few; d_call: TRBD1; v_call: TRBV5-5; j_call: TRBJ1-4; cdr3_length: 17; cdr3_nt: TGTGCCAGCAGCTTGGGACCCAACAGGGGTTCAAGTGAAGAACTGTTTTTT; cdr3_aa: CASSLGPNRGSSEELFF
clone_size: few; d_call: NA; v_call: TRBV29-1; j_call: TRBJ2-3; cdr3_length: 15; cdr3_nt: TGCAGCGTTGAAGGGACCCCCATCCTCACAGATACGCAGTATTTT; cdr3_aa: CSVEGTPILTDTQYF
clone_size: NA; d_call: TRBD2; v_call: TRBV29-1; j_call: TRBJ2-2; cdr3_length: 15; cdr3_nt: TGCAGCGTTCGACTAGCGGGAGTGCAGACCGGGGAGCTGTTTTTT; cdr3_aa: CSVRLAGVQTGELFF
clone_size: NA; d_call: NA; v_call: TRBV21-1; j_call: TRBJ2-5; cdr3_length: 14; cdr3_nt: TGTGCCAGCAGCACGACAGTAGACCAAGAGACCCAGTACTTC; cdr3_aa: CASSTTVDQETQYF
clone_size: NA; d_call: TRBD1; v_call: TRBV6-2/TRBV6-3; j_call: TRBJ2-7; cdr3_length: 14; cdr3_nt: TGTGCCACCCTGGACAGGGCCCTATCCTACGAGCAGTACTTC; cdr3_aa: CATLDRALSYEQYF
clone_size: NA; d_call: NA; v_call: TRBV29-1; j_call: TRBJ1-3; cdr3_length: 12; cdr3_nt: TGCAGCGTTGAGGCGCAGCGAAACACCATATATTTT; cdr3_aa: CSVEAQRNTIYF
clone_size: NA; d_call: TRBD2; v_call: TRBV7-9; j_call: TRBJ2-6; cdr3_length: 17; cdr3_nt: TGTGCCAGCAGCTTAGGGATAGGGAGGGCTGGGGCCAACGTCCTGACTTTC; cdr3_aa: CASSLGIGRAGANVLTF
clone_size: few; d_call: NA; v_call: TRBV12-3/TRBV12-4; j_call: TRBJ2-7; cdr3_length: 14; cdr3_nt: TGTGCCAGCAGTTTTAGGGGACCCTACAATGAGCAGTACTTC; cdr3_aa: CASSFRGPYNEQYF
clone_size: few; d_call: NA; v_call: TRBV15; j_call: TRBJ1-6; cdr3_length: 13; cdr3_nt: TGTGCCACCAGCAGAGCCAGTAATTCACCCCTCCACTTT; cdr3_aa: CATSRASNSPLHF
clone_size: few; d_call: NA; v_call: TRBV5-1; j_call: TRBJ1-2; cdr3_length: 15; cdr3_nt: TGCGCCAGCAGCTTCCTGACAGGAACAAACCTTGGCTACACCTTC; cdr3_aa: CASSFLTGTNLGYTF
clone_size: NA; d_call: NA; v_call: TRBV12-3/TRBV12-4; j_call: TRBJ2-7; cdr3_length: 15; cdr3_nt: TGTGCCAGCAGTAAAGGGGGAGTGAGGGGCTACGAGCAGTACTTC; cdr3_aa: CASSKGGVRGYEQYF
clone_size: once; d_call: TRBD2; v_call: TRBV4-3; j_call: TRBJ2-7; cdr3_length: 17; cdr3_nt: TGCGCCAGCAGCCCCGCTAGCGGGAGGGCCTCCTACAATGAGCAGTACTTC; cdr3_aa: CASSPASGRASYNEQYF
clone_size: NA; d_call: NA; v_call: TRBV21-1; j_call: TRBJ2-3; cdr3_length: 15; cdr3_nt: TGTGCCAGCAGCCATCCGGGAGAGGGGACGGATACGCAGTATTTT; cdr3_aa: CASSHPGEGTDTQYF
clone_size: NA; d_call: NA; v_call: TRBV27; j_call: TRBJ1-1; cdr3_length: 14; cdr3_nt: TGTGCCAGCAAGTTAGACAGACAGAACACTGAAGCTTTCTTT; cdr3_aa: CASKLDRQNTEAFF